What follows are 3 T cell receptor beta chains derived from one specimen sequenced in a study of T-cell memory formation after mild COVID-19. TCRdb reprocessed the 5' RACE reads with MiXCR, giving one entry per CDR3 protein. Of 200,000 to 250,000 distinct CDR3 sequences detected, over 7.5% appear once; the ten largest clones hold about 3.8%. Sequencing used PBMCs or a T cell subset sorted from them (not recorded which). The receptors shown here come from a man younger than 35 who had mild COVID-19 (a few samples of this study predate the infection). Cell type and time point are not known.

This clonotype was picked up many times. V is TRBV24-1 and J is TRBJ2-3; 9 bases agree with TRBD2. Trimming took 3 bases from V and 3 from J; bases not matched to a gene: 3. This CDR3 region has 15 residues. Germline V CDR1 and CDR2: KGHDR, SFDVKD. In DNA, the CDR3 is TGTGCCACCAGTGATGGGAGCGGGGGGACAGATACGCAGTATTTT. Protein product: CATSDGSGGTDTQYF.

This clonotype was seen at least ten times. This chain uses TRBV5-1 with TRBJ2-3; a weak D match, TRBD2 (6 bases). The CDR3 consists of 16 residues. Germline CDR1 SGHRS, CDR2 YFSETQ. Trimming took 3 bases from V and 4 from J, leaving 18 bases between them. CDR3 region: CASSYQQGRRADTQYF. CDR3 in DNA: TGCGCCAGCAGCTACCAACAAGGGAGGAGGGCAGATACGCAGTATTTT. The full variable domain, with the rest looked up from reference TRBV5-1 and TRBJ2-3, is KAGVTQTPRYLIKTRGQQVTLSCSPISGHRSVSWYQQTPGQGLQFLFEYFSETQRNKGNFPGRFSGRQFSNSRSEMNVSTLELGDSALYLCASSYQQGRRADTQYFGPGTRLTVL.

This chain connects TRBV5-6 to TRBJ2-5; the match to TRBD2 covers 11 bases. From germline, CDR1 is SGHDT and CDR2 YYEEEE. CDR3 length: 16 amino acids. J gave up 4 bases and V 1 base, and 6 bases lay outside the gene matches. CDR3 DNA sequence: TGTGCCAGCAGCTTGCCGGGGACTAGCGGATCAGAGACCCAGTACTTC. As protein: CASSLPGTSGSETQYF.